The 20 T cell receptor beta chains below come from one sample, sequenced in a study of blood T cell repertoires in COVID-19. Data came from immunoSEQ multiplex PCR; TCRdb stores just in-frame clones and leaves some out. The sample lists approximately 130,000 clones, about 83% seen once, with 10% to 15% in the top ten. The sequenced sample was peripheral blood. These receptors were collected from a human donor in a cohort sampled during active COVID-19.

The genes are TRBV28 and TRBJ2-5, with TRBD1 as a possible D gene (6 bases). The CDR3 extends over 14 amino acids. Trimming left V 6 bases short and J 4 bases short, with 15 bases between. The germline V gene has CDR1 MDHEN and CDR2 SYDVKM. CDR3 protein: CASRTTGRGETQYF. CDR3 DNA: TGTGCCAGCAGGACTACAGGGAGAGGAGAGACCCAGTACTTC.

This clone showed up just a few times. The chain employs TRBV4-2 and TRBJ1-2; 9 positions match TRBD1. Germline V gene data show CDR1 as LGHNA and CDR2 as YNFKEQ. The length of the CDR3 is 18 residues. The ends lost 5 bases at V and 6 bases at J; junction bases unmatched: 19. The CDR3: CASSALRMITGGVDGYTF. In nucleotides, the CDR3 is TGTGCCAGCAGCGCCCTACGTATGATTACAGGGGGCGTCGATGGCTACACCTTC.

This clone came up once. The CDR3 coding sequence is TGTGCCAGCAGTTATCCGGGGGGGGCGGTCCGGGAGCAGTTCTTC. As protein: CASSYPGGAVREQFF. The chain couples TRBV6-5 to TRBJ2-1, with 8 bases lining up with TRBD2. Germline V gene lookup returns CDR1 MNHEY and CDR2 SVGAGI. This CDR3 has 15 amino acids. The V gene end was trimmed by 3 bases and the J gene end by 10 bases; junction bases not matched to a gene: 11.

This clone showed up just a few times. The chain joins TRBV19 to TRBJ1-5; 12 bases line up with TRBD1. The CDR3 covers 14 residues. V trimming: 8 bases; J trimming: 9 bases; junction bases outside the gene matches: 8. The germline V gene has CDR1 LNHDA and CDR2 SQIVND (reference sequence). CDR3 nucleotide sequence: TGTGCCAGTCCTGGGGGACAGGGGGCAGTGCCCCAGCATTTT. Translated: CASPGGQGAVPQHF.

As DNA, the CDR3 is TGTGCCAGCTCACGACGGACTAGCGGGGGCACAGATACGCAGTATTTT. It translates to CASSRRTSGGTDTQYF. V and J are TRBV18 and TRBJ2-3; 12 nucleotides match TRBD2. This CDR3 spans 16 amino acids. Germline lookup yields CDR1 KGHSH and CDR2 LQKENI. J gave up 1 base and V 4 bases, and 3 bases lay outside the gene matches.

The chain carries TRBV7-9 and TRBJ2-7, with 7 bases aligning to TRBD2. This CDR3 is built from 14 residues. Germline V CDR1 and CDR2: SEHNR, FQNEAQ (reference sequence). J was trimmed by 4 bases and V by 5 bases; bases with no gene match: 8. The CDR3 DNA is TGTGCCAGCAGCCCGACTAGCAGTTTGTACGAGCAGTACTTC. Its translation is CASSPTSSLYEQYF.

J is TRBJ1-2 and V is TRBV5-6; D gene unclear. The CDR3 spans 15 residues. Between the trimmed V and J ends, which lost 4 bases and 0 bases, there was a span of 13 bases. The germline V gene encodes CDR1 SGHDT and CDR2 YYEEEE. CDR3 in amino acids: CASSLLGLTNYGYTF. In DNA form, the CDR3 reads TGTGCCAGCAGCCTCCTCGGACTTACTAACTATGGCTACACCTTC.

The chain recombines TRBV18 with TRBJ2-6; D perhaps matches TRBD2 (5 bases). CDR1 and CDR2 (germline): KGHSH, LQKENI. V gave up 1 base and J gave up 2 bases, with 6 bases separating them. This CDR3 is 15 amino acids long. The CDR3 region has the DNA TGTGCCAGCTCACCACGAGGGACTGGGGCCAACGTCCTGACTTTC. It is translated as CASSPRGTGANVLTF.

The chain links TRBV27 to TRBJ2-7; the D gene is possibly TRBD2 (7 bases). The length of the CDR3 is 15 residues. Trimming removed 4 bases at V and 3 bases at J, with 16 bases between. Germline V gene sequence: CDR1 MNHEY, CDR2 SMNVEV (reference sequence). The CDR3 nucleotides are TGTGCCAGCAGTTATAGAGGGGGGGCTAACTACGAGCAGTACTTC. Translation gives CASSYRGGANYEQYF.

Only one count was recorded for this clone. This chain connects TRBV30 to TRBJ1-6, with a tentative D call TRBD1 (6 bases). The CDR3 loop spans 15 amino acids. Trimming left V 4 bases short and J 9 bases short, with 19 bases between. Per germline, CDR1 GTSNPN and CDR2 SVGIG (reference sequence). The DNA of the CDR3 is TGTGCCTGGATAAAAATACAGGGATACGGTTCACCCCTCCACTTT. Its protein product is CAWIKIQGYGSPLHF.

The chain combines TRBV6-5 with TRBJ1-2; tentatively, D is TRBD1 (5 bases). The CDR3 is 15 amino acids. V lost 0 bases and J 3 bases, leaving 11 bases between the germline ends. Per germline, CDR1 MNHEY and CDR2 SVGAGI. CDR3 DNA: TGTGCCAGCAGTTACTCGTCAGGGAACTACTATGGCTACACCTTC. This translates into CASSYSSGNYYGYTF.

The chain recombines TRBV15 with TRBJ2-1; TRBD1 matches 9 bases. V was clipped by 8 bases and J by 6 bases; unmatched bases: 8. The CDR3 runs 14 residues. CDR1 LNHNV and CDR2 YYDKDF come from the germline V gene (reference sequence). CDR3 residues: CATGNRGLINEQFF. CDR3 DNA sequence: TGTGCCACCGGGAACAGGGGGCTGATCAATGAGCAGTTCTTC.

The V and J genes are TRBV29-1 and TRBJ1-1; tentatively, D is TRBD1 (6 bases). The germline V and J ends were trimmed by 8 bases and 1 base, with 11 bases remaining between them. The CDR3 totals 12 residues. CDR1 is SQVTM and CDR2 is ANQGSEA in the germline V gene. In DNA, the CDR3 is TGCAGCACAGGGTCTCCGAACACTGAAGCTTTCTTT. It is translated as CSTGSPNTEAFF.

The genes are TRBV3-1 (or the pseudogene TRBV3-2) and TRBJ2-3; 10 nucleotides agree with TRBD2. Trimming cost V 0 bases and J 4 bases; bases outside gene matches: 4. Germline lookup yields CDR1 LGHDT and CDR2 YNNKEL (reference sequence). The CDR3 consists of 16 residues. CDR3 coding DNA: TGTGCCAGCAGCCAAGACCAGCGGGGGGGTTCAGATACGCAGTATTTT. Translating gives CASSQDQRGGSDTQYF.

J is TRBJ2-3 and V is TRBV7-2; D is undetermined. Trimming removed 1 base from V and 4 bases from J, with 9 bases in between. The CDR3 contains 14 residues. CDR1 SGHTA and CDR2 FQGNSA come from the germline V gene. CDR3 coding DNA: TGTGCCAGCAGCTTAGGCGGCGCCCCAGATACGCAGTATTTT. Translating it yields CASSLGGAPDTQYF.

The chain has TRBV19 and TRBJ1-2; the D gene is possibly TRBD1 (6 bases). Between the trimmed V and J ends, which lost 3 bases and 0 bases, there was a span of 8 bases. Per the germline V gene, CDR1 is LNHDA and CDR2 is SQIVND (reference sequence). The length of the CDR3 is 14 residues. The DNA for the CDR3 is TGTGCCAGTAGTATCTGGGGGCCTAACTATGGCTACACCTTC. Its protein is CASSIWGPNYGYTF. Full variable domain (rest looked up from reference TRBV19 and TRBJ1-2): DGGITQSPKYLFRKEGQNVTLSCEQNLNHDAMYWYRQDPGQGLRLIYYSQIVNDFQKGDIAEGYSVSREKKESFPLTVTSAQKNPTAFYLCASSIWGPNYGYTFGSGTRLTVV.

Turning to this clone: The sample holds other DNA sequences that translate to the same CDR3. The chain couples TRBV18 to TRBJ1-1, with D tentatively TRBD1 (6 bases). Trimming shortened V by 3 bases and J by 4 bases, and 9 bases separated the two germline ends. The CDR3 has 13 amino acids. Germline CDR1 KGHSH, CDR2 LQKENI. The CDR3 here is CASSPQGGTEAFF. The CDR3 DNA sequence: TGTGCCAGCTCACCCCAAGGGGGCACTGAAGCTTTCTTT. Variable domain in full (rest from reference TRBV18 and TRBJ1-1): NAGVMQNPRHLVRRRGQEARLRCSPMKGHSHVYWYRQLPEEGLKFMVYLQKENIIDESGMPKERFSAEFPKEGPSILRIQQVVRGDSAAYFCASSPQGGTEAFFGQGTRLTVV.

In its sample, this clone was seen a few times. This chain joins TRBV7-9 and TRBJ2-7; a possible D gene is TRBD1 (6 bases). Deletions cut 1 base from V and 6 bases from J, with 13 bases between. There are 14 residues in the CDR3. Germline V gene lookup returns CDR1 SEHNR and CDR2 FQNEAQ (reference sequence). The CDR3 sequence is CASSLEAGVSEQYF. Written as DNA, the CDR3 is TGTGCCAGCAGCTTAGAGGCAGGGGTCTCCGAGCAGTACTTC.

J is TRBJ1-1 and V is TRBV13; TRBD1 matches 7 bases. The CDR3 extends over 14 amino acids. V gave up 5 bases and J gave up 1 base; unmatched junction bases: 4. Germline V lookup: CDR1 PRHDT, CDR2 FYEKMQ (reference sequence). The CDR3 DNA is TGTGCCAGCAGCCCGGACAGGAAGAACACTGAAGCTTTCTTT. Its translation is CASSPDRKNTEAFF.

This chain links TRBV30 with TRBJ1-4, with D perhaps matching TRBD1 (5 bases). Germline CDR1 GTSNPN, CDR2 SVGIG (reference sequence). Trimming left V 0 bases short and J 4 bases short, with 9 bases between. The CDR3 contains 14 residues. CDR3 protein: CAWSVTGVNEKLFF. CDR3 in DNA: TGTGCCTGGAGTGTCACAGGCGTTAATGAAAAACTGTTTTTT.